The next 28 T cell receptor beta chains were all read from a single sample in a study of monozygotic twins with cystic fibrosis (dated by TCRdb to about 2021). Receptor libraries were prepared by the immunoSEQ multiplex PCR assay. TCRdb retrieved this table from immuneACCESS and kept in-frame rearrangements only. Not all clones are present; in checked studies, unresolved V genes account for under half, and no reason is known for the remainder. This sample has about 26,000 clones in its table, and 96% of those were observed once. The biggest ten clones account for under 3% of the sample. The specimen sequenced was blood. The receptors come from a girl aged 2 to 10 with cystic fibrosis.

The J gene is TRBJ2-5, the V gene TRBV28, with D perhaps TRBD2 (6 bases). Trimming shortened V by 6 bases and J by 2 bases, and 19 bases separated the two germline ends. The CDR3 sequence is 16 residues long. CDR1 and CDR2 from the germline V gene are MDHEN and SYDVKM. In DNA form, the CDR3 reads TGTGCCAGCAGGGAGGGACGACTGACTATGCAAGAGACCCAGTACTTC. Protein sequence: CASREGRLTMQETQYF.

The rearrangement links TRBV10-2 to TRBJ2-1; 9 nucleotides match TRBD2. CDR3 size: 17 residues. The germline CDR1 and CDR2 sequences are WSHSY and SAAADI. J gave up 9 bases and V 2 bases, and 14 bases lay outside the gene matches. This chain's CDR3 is CASSEMASGTAPGEQFF. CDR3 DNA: TGCGCCAGCAGTGAGATGGCTAGCGGGACAGCCCCCGGTGAGCAGTTCTTC.

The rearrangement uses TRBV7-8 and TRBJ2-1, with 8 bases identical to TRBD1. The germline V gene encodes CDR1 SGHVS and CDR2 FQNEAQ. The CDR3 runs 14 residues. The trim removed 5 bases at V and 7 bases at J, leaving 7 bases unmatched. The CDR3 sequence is CASSVQTGDNEQFF. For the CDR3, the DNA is TGTGCCAGCAGCGTACAGACAGGGGATAATGAGCAGTTCTTC.

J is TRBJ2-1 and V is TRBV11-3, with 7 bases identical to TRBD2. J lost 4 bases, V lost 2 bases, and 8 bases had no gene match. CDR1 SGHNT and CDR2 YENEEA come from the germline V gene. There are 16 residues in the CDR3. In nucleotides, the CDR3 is TGTGCCAGCAGCTTAACTAGCTCCGGGGGGTACAATGAGCAGTTCTTC. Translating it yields CASSLTSSGGYNEQFF.

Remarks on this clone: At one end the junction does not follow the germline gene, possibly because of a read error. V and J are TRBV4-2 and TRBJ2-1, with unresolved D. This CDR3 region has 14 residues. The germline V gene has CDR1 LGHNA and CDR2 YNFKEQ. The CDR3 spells CASGQVRLHNEQFF. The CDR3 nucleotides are TGTGCCAGCGGCCAAGTACGGCTGCACAATGAGCAGTTCTTC.

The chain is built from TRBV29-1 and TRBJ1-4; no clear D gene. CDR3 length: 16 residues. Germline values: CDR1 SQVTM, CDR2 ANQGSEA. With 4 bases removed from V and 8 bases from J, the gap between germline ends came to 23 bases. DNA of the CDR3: TGCAGCGTTGTCGGGCAGTCTTTAGGCTTTGGCGAAAAACTGTTTTTT. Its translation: CSVVGQSLGFGEKLFF.

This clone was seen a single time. Here the CDR3 DNA reads TGTGCCAGCGGGGGAACTAGCGGGAGATGGCCCGGGGAGCTGTTTTTT. Its protein is CASGGTSGRWPGELFF. The V call is TRBV19, the J call TRBJ2-2; 11 nucleotides line up with TRBD2. Germline CDR1 is LNHDA and CDR2 is SQIVND (reference sequence). This CDR3 comprises 16 residues. V shed 9 bases, J shed 6 bases, and the junction held 12 bases outside the gene matches.

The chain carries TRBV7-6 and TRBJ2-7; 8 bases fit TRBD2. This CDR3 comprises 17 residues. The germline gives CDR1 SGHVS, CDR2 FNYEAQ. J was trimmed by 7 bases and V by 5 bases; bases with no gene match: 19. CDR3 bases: TGTGCCAGCAGCCATGAGGCGGGGGGACTCCCGCAGTGGGAGCAGTACTTC. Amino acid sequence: CASSHEAGGLPQWEQYF.

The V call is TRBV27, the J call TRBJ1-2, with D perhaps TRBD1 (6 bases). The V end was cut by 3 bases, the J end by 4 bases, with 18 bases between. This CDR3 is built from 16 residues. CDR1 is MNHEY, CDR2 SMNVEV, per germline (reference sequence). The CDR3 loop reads CASSLFNGDTTYGYTF. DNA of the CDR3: TGTGCCAGCAGTTTGTTTAATGGGGACACCACCTATGGCTACACCTTC.

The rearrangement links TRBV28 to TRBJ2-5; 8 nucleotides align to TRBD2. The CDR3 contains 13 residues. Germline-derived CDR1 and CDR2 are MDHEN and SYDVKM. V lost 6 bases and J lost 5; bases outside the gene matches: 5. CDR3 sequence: CASRGAGAETQYF. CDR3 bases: TGTGCCAGCAGGGGAGCGGGAGCCGAGACCCAGTACTTC.

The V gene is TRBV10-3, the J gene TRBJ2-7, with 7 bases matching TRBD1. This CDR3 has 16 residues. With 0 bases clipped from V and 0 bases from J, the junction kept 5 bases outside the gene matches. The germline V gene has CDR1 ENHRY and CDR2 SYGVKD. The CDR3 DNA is TGTGCCATCAGTGAGTCGATGACAGGGAGCTCCTACGAGCAGTACTTC. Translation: CAISESMTGSSYEQYF.

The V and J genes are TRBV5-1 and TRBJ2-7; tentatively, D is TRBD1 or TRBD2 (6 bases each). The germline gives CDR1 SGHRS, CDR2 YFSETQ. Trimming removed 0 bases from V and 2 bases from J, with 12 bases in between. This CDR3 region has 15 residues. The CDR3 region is CASSLGRGPTYEQYF. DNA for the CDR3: TGCGCCAGCAGCTTGGGTCGGGGGCCAACCTACGAGCAGTACTTC.

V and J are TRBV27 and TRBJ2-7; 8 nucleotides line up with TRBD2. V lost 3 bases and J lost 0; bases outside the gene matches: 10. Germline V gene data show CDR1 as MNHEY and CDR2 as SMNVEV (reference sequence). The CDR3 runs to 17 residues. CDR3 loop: CASSFTIAGGSSYEQYF. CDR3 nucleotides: TGTGCCAGCAGTTTTACTATCGCGGGAGGCAGCTCCTACGAGCAGTACTTC.

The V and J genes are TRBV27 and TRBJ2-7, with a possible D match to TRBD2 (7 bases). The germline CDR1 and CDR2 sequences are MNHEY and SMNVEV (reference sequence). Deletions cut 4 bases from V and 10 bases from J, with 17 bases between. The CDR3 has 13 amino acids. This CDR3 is CASSYKRGGGQYF. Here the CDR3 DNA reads TGTGCCAGCAGTTACAAGAGGGGAGGGGGACAGTACTTC.

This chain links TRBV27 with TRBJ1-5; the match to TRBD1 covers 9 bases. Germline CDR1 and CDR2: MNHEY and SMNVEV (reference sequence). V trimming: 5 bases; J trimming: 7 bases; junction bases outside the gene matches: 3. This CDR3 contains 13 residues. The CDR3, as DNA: TGTGCCAGCAGTGGGACAGGGCTACAGCCCCAGCATTTT. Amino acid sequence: CASSGTGLQPQHF.

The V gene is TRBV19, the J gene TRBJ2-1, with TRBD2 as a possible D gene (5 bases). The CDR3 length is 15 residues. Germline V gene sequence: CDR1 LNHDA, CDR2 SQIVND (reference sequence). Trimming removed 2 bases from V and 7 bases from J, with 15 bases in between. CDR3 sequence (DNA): TGTGCCAGTAGTATATGGCGGGTTGGCGGGAATGAGCAGTTCTTC. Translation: CASSIWRVGGNEQFF.

The CDR3 reads CASSPGGGGQFF. For the CDR3, the DNA is TGTGCCAGCAGCCCAGGGGGGGGTGGGCAGTTCTTC. The V and J genes are TRBV11-2 and TRBJ2-1; the D call may be TRBD1 or TRBD2 (7 bases each). CDR1 and CDR2 (germline): SGHAT, FQNNGV. The CDR3 covers 12 residues. The V gene lost 5 bases and the J gene lost 12 bases, with 14 bases spanning the gap.

The CDR3 region has the DNA TGTGCCAGCAGTTTGTATCCCCCCCGGAGGACGGGAGATCTCTACGAGCAGTACTTC. Amino acid sequence: CASSLYPPRRTGDLYEQYF. J is TRBJ2-7 and V is TRBV27, with a tentative D call TRBD2 (6 bases). Germline loops: CDR1 MNHEY, CDR2 SMNVEV (reference sequence). The CDR3 runs to 19 residues. Trimming shortened V by 3 bases and J by 3 bases, and 27 bases separated the two germline ends.

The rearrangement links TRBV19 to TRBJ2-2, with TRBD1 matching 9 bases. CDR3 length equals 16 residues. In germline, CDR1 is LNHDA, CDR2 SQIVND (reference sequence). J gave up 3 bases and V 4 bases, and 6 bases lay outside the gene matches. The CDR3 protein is CASSKGTGRDTGELFF. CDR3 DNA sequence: TGTGCCAGTAGTAAGGGGACAGGGCGGGACACCGGGGAGCTGTTTTTT.

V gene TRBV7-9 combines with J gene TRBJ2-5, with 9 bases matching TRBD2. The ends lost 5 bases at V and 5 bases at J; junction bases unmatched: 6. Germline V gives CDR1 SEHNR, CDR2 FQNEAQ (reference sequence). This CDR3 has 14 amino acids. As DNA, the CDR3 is TGTGCCAGCAGCCCCGCGGGAGGGGTCGAGACCCAGTACTTC. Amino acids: CASSPAGGVETQYF.

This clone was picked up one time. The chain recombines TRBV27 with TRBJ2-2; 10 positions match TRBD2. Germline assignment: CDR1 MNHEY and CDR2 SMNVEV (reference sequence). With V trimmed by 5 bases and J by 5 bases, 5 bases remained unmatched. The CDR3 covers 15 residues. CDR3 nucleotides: TGTGCCAGCAGTCCCCTAGCGGGGGTGACCGGGGAGCTGTTTTTT. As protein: CASSPLAGVTGELFF.

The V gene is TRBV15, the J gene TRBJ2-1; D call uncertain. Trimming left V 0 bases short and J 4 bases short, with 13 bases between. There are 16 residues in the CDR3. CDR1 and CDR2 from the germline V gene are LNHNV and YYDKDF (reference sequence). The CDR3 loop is CATSRDSDFPYNEQFF. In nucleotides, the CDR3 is TGTGCCACCAGCAGAGATTCCGACTTCCCATACAATGAGCAGTTCTTC.

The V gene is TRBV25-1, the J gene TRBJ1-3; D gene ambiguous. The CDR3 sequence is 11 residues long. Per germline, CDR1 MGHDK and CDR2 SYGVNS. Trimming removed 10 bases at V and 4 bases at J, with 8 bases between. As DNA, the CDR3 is TGTGCCACCCATCAGGGAAACACCATATATTTT. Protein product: CATHQGNTIYF.

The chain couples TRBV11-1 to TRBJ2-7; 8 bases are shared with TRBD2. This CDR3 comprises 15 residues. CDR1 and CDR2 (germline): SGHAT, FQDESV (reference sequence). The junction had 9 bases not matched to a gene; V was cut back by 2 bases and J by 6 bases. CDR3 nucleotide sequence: TGTGCCAGCAGCTTACGGGTTCGAGCGGGAGTCGAGCAGTACTTC. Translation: CASSLRVRAGVEQYF.

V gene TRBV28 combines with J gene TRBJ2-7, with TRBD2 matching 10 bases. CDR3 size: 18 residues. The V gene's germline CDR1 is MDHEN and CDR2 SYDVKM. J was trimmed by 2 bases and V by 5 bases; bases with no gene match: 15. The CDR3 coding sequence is TGTGCCAGCAGTCCCGGATTCCCCAGACTAGCGGGTACCTACGAGCAGTACTTC. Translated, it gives CASSPGFPRLAGTYEQYF. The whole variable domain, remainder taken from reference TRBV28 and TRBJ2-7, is DVKVTQSSRYLVKRTGEKVFLECVQDMDHENMFWYRQDPGLGLRLIYFSYDVKMKEKGDIPEGYSVSREKKERFSLILESASTNQTSMYLCASSPGFPRLAGTYEQYFGPGTRLTVT.

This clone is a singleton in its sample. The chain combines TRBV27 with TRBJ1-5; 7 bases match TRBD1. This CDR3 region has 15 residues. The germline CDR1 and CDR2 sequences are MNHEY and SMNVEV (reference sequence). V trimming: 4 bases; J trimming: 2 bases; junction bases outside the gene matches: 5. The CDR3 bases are TGTGCCAGCAGTTGGGACAGCAGGGGCAATCAGCCCCAGCATTTT. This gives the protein CASSWDSRGNQPQHF.

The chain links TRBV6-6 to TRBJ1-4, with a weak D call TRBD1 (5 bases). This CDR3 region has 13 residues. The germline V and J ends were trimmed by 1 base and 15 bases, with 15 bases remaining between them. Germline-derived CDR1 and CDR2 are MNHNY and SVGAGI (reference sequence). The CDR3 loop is CASSYFRAVDMFF. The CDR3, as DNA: TGTGCCAGCAGTTACTTCCGAGCGGTGGACATGTTTTTT.

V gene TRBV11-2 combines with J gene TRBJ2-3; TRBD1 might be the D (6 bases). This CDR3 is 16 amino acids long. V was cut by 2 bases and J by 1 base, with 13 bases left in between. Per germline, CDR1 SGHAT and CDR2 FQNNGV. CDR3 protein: CASSLQGMQGTDTQYF. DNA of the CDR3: TGTGCCAGCAGCTTACAGGGGATGCAGGGCACAGATACGCAGTATTTT.